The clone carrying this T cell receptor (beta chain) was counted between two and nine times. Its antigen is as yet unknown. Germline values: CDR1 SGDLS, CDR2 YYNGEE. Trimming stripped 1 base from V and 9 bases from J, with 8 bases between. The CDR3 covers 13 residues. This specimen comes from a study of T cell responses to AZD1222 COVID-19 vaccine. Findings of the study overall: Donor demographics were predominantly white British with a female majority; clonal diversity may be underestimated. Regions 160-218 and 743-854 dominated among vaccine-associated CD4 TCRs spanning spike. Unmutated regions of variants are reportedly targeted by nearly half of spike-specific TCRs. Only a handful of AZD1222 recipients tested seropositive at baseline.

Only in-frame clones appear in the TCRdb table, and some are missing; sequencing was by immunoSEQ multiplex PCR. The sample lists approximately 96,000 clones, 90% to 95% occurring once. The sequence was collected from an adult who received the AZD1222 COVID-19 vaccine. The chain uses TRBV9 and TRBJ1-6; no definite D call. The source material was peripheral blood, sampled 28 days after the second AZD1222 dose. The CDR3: CASSVRRGSPLHF. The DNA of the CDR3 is TGTGCCAGCAGCGTACGGCGGGGTTCACCCCTCCACTTT. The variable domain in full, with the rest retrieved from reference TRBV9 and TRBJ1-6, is DSGVTQTPKHLITATGQRVTLRCSPRSGDLSVYWYQQSLDQGLQFLIQYYNGEERAKGNILERFSAQQFPDLHSELNLSSLELGDSALYFCASSVRRGSPLHFGNGTRLTVT.